Listed below are T cell receptor beta chains from one sample, sequenced in a study of T cell responses to AZD1222 COVID-19 vaccine. Sequenced by immunoSEQ multiplex PCR; TCRdb stores in-frame clones only, minus some. The data contain fewer than 120,000 clones, around 90% of them singletons. This specimen was peripheral blood, taken 28 days after the second AZD1222 dose. These receptors were obtained from an adult who received the AZD1222 COVID-19 vaccine. CDR3s include the opening cysteine and the closing phenylalanine or tryptophan. The D gene is left open where the match is weak. Clone sizes are given selectively: once, few, many, or a class where the clone is expanded.

.,TRBJ1-3,TRBV5-1,.,TGCGCCAGCAAGCTCACAGGGCAAACTGGAAACACCATATATTTT,CASKLTGQTGNTIYF
once,TRBJ2-7,TRBV6-5,.,TGTGCCAGCAATGCCCCCCGGGGCCGAGGTTCCGAGCAGTACTTC,CASNAPRGRGSEQYF
.,TRBJ2-3,TRBV4-1,.,TGCGCCAGCGGCGGAGGGGGGCTCATCGGCACAGATACGCAGTATTTT,CASGGGGLIGTDTQYF
.,TRBJ1-4,TRBV27,.,TGTGCCAGCAGTTTGTGGGGTGGCGAAAAACTGTTTTTT,CASSLWGGEKLFF
.,TRBJ1-2,TRBV2,TRBD1,TGTGCCAGCAGTAACAGGGGGCGCGACTGGGGCTACACCTTC,CASSNRGRDWGYTF
.,TRBJ1-2,TRBV18,TRBD1,TGTGCCAGCTCACTCACCGGGGGACAGACCTATGGCTACACCTTC,CASSLTGGQTYGYTF
.,TRBJ1-3,TRBV24-1,.,TGTGCCACCAGTGAGAGTGACACTGGAAACACCATATATTTT,CATSESDTGNTIYF
.,TRBJ2-7,TRBV6-6,.,TGTGCCAGCAATCCAACTATACTGGGCGGCGACGAGCAGTACTTC,CASNPTILGGDEQYF
.,TRBJ1-2,TRBV28,TRBD1,TGTGCCAGCAGGGTCCAGGGGGCTGTTGGCTACACCTTC,CASRVQGAVGYTF
.,TRBJ2-7,TRBV3-1/TRBV3-2,TRBD2,TGTGCCAGCAGCCGAGGGCTAGCGGAGGGAAGATACGAGCAGTACTTC,CASSRGLAEGRYEQYF
.,TRBJ1-1,TRBV18,.,TGTGCCAGCTCACTCCTCCGGGGGCTGACGGCGAACACTGAAGCTTTCTTT,CASSLLRGLTANTEAFF
.,TRBJ1-1,TRBV7-9,.,TGTGCCAGCAGCTTAGCGATGGGGGGCCCGAACACTGAAGCTTTCTTT,CASSLAMGGPNTEAFF
.,TRBJ2-1,TRBV3-1/TRBV3-2,TRBD2,TGTGCCAGCAGCCAAGGGTCAGCGGGAGGGGTCTTC,CASSQGSAGGVF
.,TRBJ2-7,TRBV7-9,TRBD2,TGTGCCAGCAGCCCTCTGGGGACTAGCGGGGTCTACGAGCAGTACTTC,CASSPLGTSGVYEQYF
.,TRBJ2-5,TRBV4-1,TRBD2,TGCGCCAGCAGCCAAGATCTAGCGGGAGGGCCAGGGGGGACCCAGTACTTC,CASSQDLAGGPGGTQYF
.,TRBJ1-1,TRBV6-4,.,TGTGCCAGCGCTAAGGGAACCTCTGGGAACACTGAAGCTTTCTTT,CASAKGTSGNTEAFF
.,TRBJ2-3,TRBV29-1,TRBD2,TGCAGCGTTGAAGATCGGAGGACTAGCGTAAGCACAGATACGCAGTATTTT,CSVEDRRTSVSTDTQYF
.,TRBJ1-1,TRBV5-1,.,TGCGCCAGCAGCTTGGCCCAGGGCATGAACACTGAAGCTTTCTTT,CASSLAQGMNTEAFF
.,TRBJ1-2,TRBV19,TRBD1,TGTGCCAGTAGTATTACAGGGGGCCGCCCCTACTATGGCTACACCTTC,CASSITGGRPYYGYTF
.,TRBJ2-3,TRBV4-1,.,TGCGCCAGCAGCAAAGCGACTACATCCTCCGCCGCAGATACGCAGTATTTT,CASSKATTSSAADTQYF
.,TRBJ1-2,TRBV5-1,.,TGCGCCAGCAGCCGCGAAGTGCCAGGGGCGGGAGGCTACACCTTC,CASSREVPGAGGYTF
.,TRBJ1-1,TRBV6-1,.,TGTGCCAGCAGTGACGCGGGGTGGGCTTTCTTT,CASSDAGWAFF
.,TRBJ1-2,TRBV6-1,TRBD1,TGTGCCAGCAGTGTACAGGGGACCTATGGCTACACCTTC,CASSVQGTYGYTF
.,TRBJ2-1,TRBV7-9,.,TGTGCCAGCAGCTTACGGACGACAGTCTATACCTACAATGAGCAGTTCTTC,CASSLRTTVYTYNEQFF
few,TRBJ2-4,TRBV6-6,.,TGTGCCAGCACCCAACGGGGGCTACCAGCCAAAAACATTCAGTACTTC,CASTQRGLPAKNIQYF
.,TRBJ2-7,TRBV13,.,TGTGCCAGCAGCTTAGGCCGCCGGACCTACGAGCAGTACTTC,CASSLGRRTYEQYF
.,TRBJ1-1,TRBV20-1,.,TGCAGTGCTAGTCCGGATTCGAACACTGAAGCTTTCTTT,CSASPDSNTEAFF